The source of this T cell receptor beta chain is a study of cytomegalovirus exposure and HLA in healthy donors (dated by TCRdb to 2015 to 2018). Background on the whole study: According to an earlier analysis of 587 of the donors, 150 million to 200 million T cells yielded approximately 120 million unique TCR beta sequences and around 280 Gb of sequence data. Besides the first cohort of roughly 700 subjects, a separate validation cohort made up of over 95 different subjects was used. A later genetic analysis took genome-wide SNP genotypes for about 55% of the 666 donors and used that subset as a discovery cohort. The number of typed donors differed by locus: about 620-640 for A, B, C, DRB1 and DQB1; 522 for DQA1; roughly 600 for DPA1; and around 470 for DPB1. Of the approximately 400 genotyped donors, around 81% fell in the genetic ancestry cluster associated with self-reported Caucasian donors. Five DR-DQ haplotypes were treated as single units for association and clustering because of strong linkage in the cohort. The study profiled the T cell repertoires of 500 to 800 subjects by immunosequencing and related them to cytomegalovirus serostatus. All discovery cohort repertoires had been generated using a single sequencing platform. In a later analysis, previously published TCR beta repertoires from 670 or so donors were re-analyzed and high-resolution HLA genotyping was added so that TCR occurrence patterns could be studied. The study aimed to test whether cataloging public T cell receptors could reveal signatures of past pathogen exposure. Alongside the repertoire data, information on donor age, sex, ethnicity and CMV serostatus was compiled. Rather than using new phenotypic data, the later analysis identified candidate immune exposures from TCR beta sequences and from how often those sequences occurred across donors. To predict cytomegalovirus infection status, the study brought together high-throughput TCR immunosequencing, statistical association of individual TCRs with disease status, and machine learning. Approximately 300 gigabases of sequencing data and approximately 93 million unique TCR sequences were included in an early release covering roughly 600 HLA-typed donors. An earlier analysis of 587 of the donors used high-throughput TCR beta sequencing to judge whether each TCR beta V gene segment behaved as functional or pseudogenic. Among about 400 genotyped donors of the cohort, an average of around 250,000 unique TCR beta nucleotide sequences was sequenced per donor, of which about 18% were non-productive. Both class I and class II loci were covered by HLA typing, at four-digit resolution.

As for this clone: Its binding antigen is unknown. Base qualities were left out, and no much larger clone turns up one base away.

Results the study describes overall, beyond this receptor: A later analysis reported that several top co-occurrence clusters appeared linked to parvovirus B19, influenza, CMV and Epstein-Barr virus. In an earlier analysis of approximately 590 of the donors, most TCR beta V segments appeared in productive rearrangements about 87% or about 30% of the time, broadly matching IMGT annotations. The study listed 164 TCR beta chains as associated with cytomegalovirus. A later genetic analysis reported fewer N-insertions in productive TCRs among donors in an Asian-associated ancestry cluster than the roughly 700-donor mean. Fewer than 20 rarely observed V segments, including chromosome 9 orphons, were excluded from the earlier analysis of just under 600 of the donors because counts were too low. At a false discovery rate of 0.05, a later analysis linked about 16,000 TCR beta sequences to specific HLA alleles. Compared with equally common non-associated chains, HLA-associated TCR beta chains in a later analysis were more clonally expanded and had lower generation probabilities. While some public TCRs were present in many individuals, most TCR sequences turned up only very rarely across donors. Strong co-occurrence of HLA alleles, especially DR and DQ, made assigning TCR associations to individual alleles difficult. The only immune exposure information available for the cohort was CMV serostatus. A later analysis found that most CMV-associated TCR beta chains appeared HLA-restricted, with HLA associations seemingly driven largely by CMV exposure. In a later genetic analysis, a missense DCLRE1C variant was associated with V-gene and J-gene trimming of TCR beta chains, and the association was replicated in an independent cohort. A group of highly shared sequence variants was considered likely to be a technical artifact of the sequencing pipeline. The 87-base-pair reads could not distinguish some IMGT-functional V segments, including TRBV6-2 and TRBV6-3, so those segments were excluded. In a later analysis, TCR association rates were found to vary across HLA loci, with the most associated TCRs seen for DRB1 alleles and the fewest for HLA-C alleles. Because HLA typing was missing for some donors at each locus, association tests included only the typed subset. Linkage disequilibrium might explain the correlated functional status among segregating V segments, but an unknown experimental factor could not be ruled out. According to the authors, the approach could potentially be generalized to other disease states and immunological phenotypes. Roughly uniform sequencing depth across donors was assumed in presence/absence analyses, although this assumption may not hold. The classifier was reported to diagnose cytomegalovirus status with high specificity and sensitivity in both the original cohort and the validation cohort. In this cohort, only TCR beta chains were sequenced, and detectable features were limited by the absence of alpha or paired-chain data. A few of the identified cytomegalovirus-associated TCR beta chains were confirmed in vitro to be specific for cytomegalovirus antigens. A further reported finding was that TCR beta sequences accurately predicted the HLA-A and HLA-B alleles for most subjects in the first cohort.

The library came from the immunoSEQ multiplex PCR assay. For the multiplex PCR, a mixture combining 60 forward primers for TCR Vbeta segments and 13 reverse primers for TCR Jbeta segments was used. A multiplex PCR assay on genomic DNA amplified the CDR3 region of rearranged TCR beta genes. The Illumina HiSeq System was used to sequence the amplified TCR beta libraries as 87-base-pair reads. On the study's bioinformatics: Across the 600 to 700 repertoires, a later analysis counted around 80 million unique TCR beta chains, some 11 million of which were shared by at least two donors. Raw reads were error-corrected and collapsed into unique sequences by a nearest-neighbor algorithm in which closely related sequences were merged to remove PCR and sequencing errors. Alignment of CDR3 sequences to IMGT reference sequences was used to assign V, D and J gene segments. For a sequence to be retained, a match of at least six nucleotides to both a V gene segment and a J gene segment was required. A rearrangement was called productive if the CDR3 had no stop codons and remained in frame with V and J, and every other rearrangement was called non-productive. CDR3 was defined according to IMGT convention as the region running from the second conserved V-encoded cysteine to the conserved J-encoded phenylalanine. In an earlier analysis of roughly 610 of the donors, sequences lacking an unambiguous match to a single V gene segment were excluded. An earlier analysis of 500 to 700 of the donors classified V segments as functional when productive rearrangements were above 56.7% and as segregating when the standard deviation between donors was above 5%. To diagnose cytomegalovirus status from the catalog of TCR beta chain sequences, a statistical classification framework was built. In a later analysis, TCR nucleotide sequences were compared against IMGT/GENE-DB human TR gene sequences so that V and J genes could be assigned. The TCRdist pipeline was used in a later analysis to assign CDR3 sequences and most-parsimonious VDJ recombination scenarios. A later analysis defined each TCR beta chain by its CDR3 amino acid sequence plus V-gene family, and excluded reads lacking a unique V-gene family. To address suspected cross-contamination and a sequencing artifact, a later analysis removed a few hundred highly shared, low-generation-probability nucleotide sequences. In a later analysis, a clonal expansion index for each public chain was calculated from normalized within-repertoire ranks of inferred template counts. In a later analysis, generation probabilities were computed using a VDJ recombination model fitted to out-of-frame rearrangements, and the results were checked against IGoR. In a later analysis, TCR-TCR, TCR-HLA and TCR-CMV co-occurrence was scored with hypergeometric tests, and a repertoire-size bias correction was applied to TCR pairs. A later analysis estimated false discovery rates by permuting HLA or CMV assignments 20 times. In a later analysis, co-occurring TCRs were grouped with DBSCAN, and TCRdist sequence similarity was added when clustering was performed within HLA-allele-positive subsets. Repertoires with fewer than 30,000 or more than 120,000 public chains, plus five repertoires with anomalous nucleotide sharing, were excluded from co-occurrence clustering. Drawn from immuneACCESS, this table holds only the in-frame rearrangements with V and J called that TCRdb kept. Clones are partly lost; checked studies trace under half to an unresolved V gene and leave the rest unexplained. V and J calls and clone size are copied from that table; D and trimming were computed from the DNA. The sample profile shows roughly 130,000 clones; less than 85% of them were found once. Less than 3% of the sample is taken by the ten largest.

V is trimmed back by 2 bases and J by 2 bases, and the junction contains 1 base that no gene match accounts for. CDR1 and CDR2 are read off the germline V gene as SGHRS and YFSETQ. From the cysteine up to the phenylalanine, the CDR3 has a length of 14 residues. The read is trimmed to its CDR3 DNA, 42 bases read in frame from base 1. The cohort comprised fewer than 750 healthy bone marrow donors. All cohort members were sampled while nominally healthy, although unrecorded immune exposures were likely present. The donor was CMV seronegative and was included in the group of a few hundred seronegative cohort members. A peripheral blood sample was collected from each donor, and TCR beta sequencing was performed on peripheral blood mononuclear cells. The Qiagen DNeasy Blood Extraction Kit was used to extract genomic DNA from the blood cell samples.

The receptor was isolated from a man aged 25-45 years in good health and CMV-seronegative. Sequencing was done on a sample of PBMCs. The receptor chain draws on TRBV5-1 and TRBJ2-1, and 7 junction bases match TRBD2. Here the CDR3 is given as CASSFSGAYNEQFF. The bases are TGCGCCAGCAGCTTCAGCGGGGCCTACAATGAGCAGTTCTTC.